What follows are 17 T cell receptor beta chains derived from one specimen sequenced in a study of T cells in Graves' hyperthyroidism and ophthalmopathy (dated by TCRdb to between 2018 and 2021). Libraries came from multiplex PCR. Data came from an Illumina HiSeq 2000. Amplification of TCR beta CDR3 regions was carried out from RNA transcripts. A first-round RT-PCR of the TCR CDR3 used the HTBI primer set with the Qiagen OneStep RT-PCR kit. TCRdb itself trimmed the public reads at Q25 with fastp, ran MiXCR and retained productive beta chains. Entries that share a CDR3 protein sequence are merged under the most common genes and DNA. Within this sample are under 350,000 distinct CDR3 sequences, with 15% to 20% of them counted one time only. The ten largest clones capture less than 70% of the sample. Sequencing input: blood. The receptors derive from an older woman with Graves' ophthalmopathy.

The chain uses TRBV19 and TRBJ2-5; D is undetermined. From germline, CDR1 is LNHDA and CDR2 SQIVND (reference sequence). The CDR3 is 12 amino acids. Trimming removed 6 bases from V and 7 bases from J, with 12 bases in between. CDR3 loop: CASSPTLGTQYF. Written as DNA, the CDR3 is TGTGCCAGTAGCCCAACGTTGGGGACCCAGTACTTC.

The rearrangement joins TRBV19 to TRBJ1-5; TRBD1 matches at 7 bases. J gave up 1 base and V 6 bases, and 6 bases lay outside the gene matches. Germline CDR1 is LNHDA and CDR2 is SQIVND (reference sequence). This CDR3 has 15 amino acids. The CDR3 DNA follows: TGTGCCAGTAGAGCAATACAGGGGAGCAATCAGCCCCAGCATTTT. It is translated as CASRAIQGSNQPQHF.

The table lists this clonotype with many counts. The chain recombines TRBV10-2 with TRBJ1-2; TRBD1 matches at 8 bases. The germline V gene encodes CDR1 WSHSY and CDR2 SAAADI. V was pared by 4 bases and J by 8 bases, with 0 bases of the junction left unmatched. The length of the CDR3 is 11 residues. CDR3 protein: CASSGDRGYTF. The CDR3 DNA follows: TGCGCCAGCAGTGGGGACAGGGGCTACACCTTC.

The V gene is TRBV4-3, the J gene TRBJ1-5; a weak D match, TRBD1 (5 bases). Trimming shortened V by 0 bases and J by 4 bases, and 10 bases separated the two germline ends. The germline V gene has CDR1 LGHNA and CDR2 YSLEER. This CDR3 comprises 15 residues. For the CDR3, the DNA is TGCGCCAGCAGCCAAGATCAGGGACGAAATCAGCCCCAGCATTTT. This encodes CASSQDQGRNQPQHF.

This clonotype was detected only a few times. The genes are TRBV14 and TRBJ2-2; maybe TRBD1 (5 bases). CDR1 SGHDN and CDR2 FVKESK come from the germline V gene. V lost 1 base and J lost 2, with 17 bases in between. The CDR3 is made up of 18 amino acids. CDR3 bases: TGTGCCAGCAGCCAAGGGGTTTTGGCAGGGCTAAACACCGGGGAGCTGTTTTTT. Translation gives CASSQGVLAGLNTGELFF. The complete variable domain, with remaining parts taken from reference TRBV14 and TRBJ2-2, reads EAGVTQFPSHSVIEKGQTVTLRCDPISGHDNLYWYRRVMGKEIKFLLHFVKESKQDESGMPNNRFLAERTGGTYSTLKVQPAELEDSGVYFCASSQGVLAGLNTGELFFGEGSRLTVL.

The rearrangement uses TRBV7-9 and TRBJ2-7, with 10 bases matching TRBD2. Germline CDR1 SEHNR, CDR2 FQNEAQ (reference sequence). The V and J ends lost 5 bases and 5 bases, in that order; junction bases with no gene match: 9. The CDR3 length is 15 residues. As DNA, the CDR3 is TGTGCCAGCAGCCCCCAAGCGGGAGGGTCCCACGAGCAGTACTTC. Protein sequence: CASSPQAGGSHEQYF.

The genes are TRBV28 and TRBJ1-2; TRBD1 matches at 7 bases. Germline values: CDR1 MDHEN, CDR2 SYDVKM. V dropped 1 base and J dropped 4; count of bases not matched to a gene: 3. This CDR3 contains 14 residues. In DNA, the CDR3 is TGTGCCAGCAGTTTATTGTCAGGGGGCTATGGCTACACCTTC. Translating gives CASSLLSGGYGYTF.

This clonotype was recorded many times. The genes are TRBV27 and TRBJ1-1; a weak D match, TRBD1 (5 bases). Germline lookup yields CDR1 MNHEY and CDR2 SMNVEV (reference sequence). Trimming removed 6 bases from V and 6 bases from J, with 20 bases in between. The CDR3 runs to 15 residues. This CDR3 is CASRVSFGTTAEAFF. DNA for the CDR3: TGTGCCAGCAGAGTATCTTTTGGGACCACCGCTGAAGCTTTCTTT.

With regard to this clonotype: A read error may explain this, as a much larger clone is one base away. The chain is built from TRBV29-1 and TRBJ1-2, with D perhaps matching TRBD1 (6 bases). CDR1 and CDR2 from the germline V gene are SQVTM and ANQGSEA. There are 13 residues in the CDR3. The CDR3 DNA is TGCAGCGTTTCGGGGGCTCTCGTCTATGGCCACACCTTC. It specifies CSVSGALVYGHTF.

This clonotype was detected many times. The chain carries TRBV6-6 and TRBJ2-1; 8 positions agree with TRBD1. Germline V gives CDR1 MNHNY, CDR2 SVGAGI (reference sequence). This CDR3 spans 16 amino acids. J gave up 8 bases and V 0 bases, and 9 bases lay outside the gene matches. The DNA of the CDR3 is TGTGCCAGCAGTTACTCTAGGGACAGGAGTGTCCATGAGCAGTTCTTC. Translated, it gives CASSYSRDRSVHEQFF.

Many counts were recorded for this clonotype. The chain uses TRBV6-1 and TRBJ1-1; 8 bases match TRBD1. The V gene's germline CDR1 is MNHNS and CDR2 SASEGT. V dropped 5 bases and J dropped 5; count of bases not matched to a gene: 4. This CDR3 is 13 amino acids long. This CDR3 reads CASSKDRVTEAFF. CDR3 DNA sequence: TGTGCCAGCAGTAAGGACAGGGTAACTGAAGCTTTCTTT.

This clonotype was counted many times. The V call is TRBV24-1, the J call TRBJ2-2; D not certain. Germline loops: CDR1 KGHDR, CDR2 SFDVKD. This CDR3 region has 16 residues. The ends were cut back, 0 bases at V and 3 bases at J, with 10 bases in the middle. The CDR3 DNA follows: TGTGCCACCAGTGATTTGGCAGCTTCAGACACCGGGGAGCTGTTTTTT. This translates into CATSDLAASDTGELFF.

This chain uses TRBV4-3 with TRBJ2-7; D is uncertain. The CDR3 consists of 14 residues. CDR1 and CDR2 from the germline V gene are LGHNA and YSLEER. The V end lost 0 bases, the J end lost 4 bases, and 10 bases lay between the germline ends. CDR3 region: CASSQELDYYEQYF. Written as DNA, the CDR3 is TGCGCCAGCAGCCAAGAACTTGATTATTACGAGCAGTACTTC.

The table lists this clonotype with many counts. The V call is TRBV27, the J call TRBJ1-6, with a possible D match to TRBD1 (5 bases). Trimming removed 0 bases at V and 8 bases at J, with 14 bases between. Germline V gene lookup returns CDR1 MNHEY and CDR2 SMNVEV (reference sequence). The CDR3 contains 16 residues. The CDR3 nucleotides are TGTGCCAGCAGTTTATCGGGAACTTGGGGGGATTCACCCCTCCACTTT. Protein: CASSLSGTWGDSPLHF.

The genes are TRBV20-1 and TRBJ2-1, with a weak D call TRBD1 (8 bases). V shed 1 base and J shed 12 bases, with 22 bases lying between them. The germline V gene has CDR1 DFQATT and CDR2 SNEGSKA (reference sequence). There are 15 residues in the CDR3. The CDR3, as DNA: TGCAGTGCTAGAGTTAGCCCCACAGGGGGGGGGGGGCAGTTCTTC. This encodes CSARVSPTGGGGQFF.

This clonotype showed up just a few times. The chain employs TRBV7-3 and TRBJ1-2; D is ambiguous. The CDR3 spans 14 residues. V lost 5 bases, J lost 3 bases, and 13 bases lay in between. CDR1 SGHTA and CDR2 FQGTGA come from the germline V gene. The CDR3 reads CASSPDGEDYGYTF. DNA for the CDR3: TGTGCCAGCAGCCCCGATGGGGAGGACTATGGCTACACCTTC.

This clonotype showed up many times. The chain is built from TRBV3-1 and TRBJ1-4; the match to TRBD1 covers 7 bases. This CDR3 spans 15 amino acids. Trimming at V came to 4 bases and at J to 7 bases, leaving 9 bases not matched to a gene. Germline V gives CDR1 LGHDT, CDR2 YNNKEL (reference sequence). As DNA, the CDR3 is TGTGCCAGCAGCCCCCGGACAGGTACGGGTGAAAAACTGTTTTTT. Its translation is CASSPRTGTGEKLFF.